Listed below are T cell receptor beta chains from one sample, sequenced in a study of Ad26.COV2.S vaccination and SARS-CoV-2 variants. Some clones are missing from TCRdb's copy, which holds only in-frame ones; the method was immunoSEQ multiplex PCR. The sample comprises fewer than 500,000 clones, 89% of which are singletons, and about 2.5% rests with the top ten. The source material was peripheral blood, sampled in a trial of Ad26.COV2.S vaccine versus placebo. Receptor source: a person aged 18-65 years who received the Ad26.COV2.S COVID-19 vaccine or a placebo. Each CDR3 is given with its conserved first and last residue. D genes are given only for firm matches. Clone size is not always given. Where it is, it says once, few, many or a class for expanded clones.

v_call,clone_size,d_call,j_call,cdr3_aa,cdr3_nt
TRBV5-3,NA,NA,TRBJ1-5,CARRKDKGDLSNQPQHF,TGTGCCAGAAGGAAGGACAAGGGCGACCTTAGCAATCAGCCCCAGCATTTT
TRBV5-1,NA,TRBD1,TRBJ2-7,CASSLFPDRAEQYF,TGCGCCAGCAGCTTGTTCCCCGACAGGGCCGAGCAGTACTTC
TRBV21-1,NA,NA,TRBJ2-2,CASSKLARNHAHKYANTGELFF,TGTGCCAGCAGCAAATTGGCCCGAAATCATGCGCATAAGTACGCGAACACCGGGGAGCTGTTTTTT
TRBV24-1,once,NA,TRBJ1-5,CATSDPRSSQPQHF,TGTGCCACCAGTGACCCGAGATCCTCACAGCCCCAGCATTTT
TRBV18,NA,TRBD2,TRBJ2-5,CASSSDPLRGGYQETQYF,TGTGCCAGCTCTTCGGACCCCCTCCGGGGGGGGTACCAAGAGACCCAGTACTTC
TRBV2,NA,NA,TRBJ1-4,CASSASGEKLFF,TGTGCCAGCAGTGCCTCAGGTGAAAAACTGTTTTTT
TRBV7-2,NA,NA,TRBJ2-7,CASRRTGWEQYF,TGTGCCAGCAGAAGGACGGGTTGGGAGCAGTACTTC
TRBV28,NA,TRBD2,TRBJ2-3,CASSFPSGGYTQYF,TGTGCCAGCAGTTTCCCTAGCGGGGGTTATACGCAGTATTTT
TRBV4-2,once,TRBD2,TRBJ2-1,CASSQEELAGDRNEQFF,TGTGCCAGCAGCCAAGAAGAACTAGCGGGAGATAGGAATGAGCAGTTCTTC
TRBV3-1/TRBV3-2,NA,NA,TRBJ1-4,CASSQGGGYEKLFF,TGTGCCAGCAGCCAAGGGGGAGGATATGAAAAACTGTTTTTT